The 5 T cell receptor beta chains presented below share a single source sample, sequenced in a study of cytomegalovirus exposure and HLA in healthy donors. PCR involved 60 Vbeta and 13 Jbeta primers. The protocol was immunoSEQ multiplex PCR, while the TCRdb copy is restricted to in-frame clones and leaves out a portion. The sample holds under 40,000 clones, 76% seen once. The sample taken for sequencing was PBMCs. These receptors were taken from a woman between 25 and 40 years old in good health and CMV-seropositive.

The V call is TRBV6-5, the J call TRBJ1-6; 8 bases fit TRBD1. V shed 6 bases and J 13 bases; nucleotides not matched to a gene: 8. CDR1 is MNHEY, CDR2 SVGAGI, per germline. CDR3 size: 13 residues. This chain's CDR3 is CASRETGVSPLHF. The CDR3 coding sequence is TGTGCCAGCAGAGAGACAGGGGTATCCCCCCTCCACTTT.

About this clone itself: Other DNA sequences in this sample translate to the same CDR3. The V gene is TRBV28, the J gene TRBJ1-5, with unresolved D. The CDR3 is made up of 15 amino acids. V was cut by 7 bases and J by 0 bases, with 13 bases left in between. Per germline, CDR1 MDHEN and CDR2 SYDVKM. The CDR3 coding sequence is TGTGCCAGCATCCTGGGAGGCGGTAGCAATCAGCCCCAGCATTTT. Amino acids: CASILGGGSNQPQHF.

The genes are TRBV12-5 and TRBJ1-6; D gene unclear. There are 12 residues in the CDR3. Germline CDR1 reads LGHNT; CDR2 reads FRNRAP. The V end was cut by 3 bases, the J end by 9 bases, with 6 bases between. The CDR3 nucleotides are TGTGCTAGTGGTTTTGAGCGTTCACCCCTCCACTTT. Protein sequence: CASGFERSPLHF.

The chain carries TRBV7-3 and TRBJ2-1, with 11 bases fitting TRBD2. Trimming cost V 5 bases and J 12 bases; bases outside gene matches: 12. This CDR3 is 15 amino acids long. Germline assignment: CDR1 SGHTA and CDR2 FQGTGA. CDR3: CASSVTSGSGHGQFF. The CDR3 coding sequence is TGTGCCAGCAGCGTCACTAGCGGGAGCGGGCATGGGCAGTTCTTC.

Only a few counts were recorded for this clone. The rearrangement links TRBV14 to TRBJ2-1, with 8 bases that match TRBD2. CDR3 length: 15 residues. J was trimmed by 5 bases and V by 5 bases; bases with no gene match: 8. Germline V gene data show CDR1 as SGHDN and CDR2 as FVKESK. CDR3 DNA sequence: TGTGCCAGCAGCTCTCGAGGACTAGCCAACAATGAGCAGTTCTTC. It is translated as CASSSRGLANNEQFF.